The entry that follows covers one T cell receptor beta chain sequence. The data belong to a study of identical twins. Each donor (without exception) was a healthy Caucasian. Each CDR3 protein gets one entry after TCRdb re-called the 5' RACE reads with MiXCR. This table has 250,000 to 350,000 distinct CDR3 sequences, roughly 9.7% appearing once. Trimming cost V 10 bases and J 1 base; bases outside gene matches: 10. CDR1 is SNHLY and CDR2 is FYNNEI in the germline V gene. CDR3 size: 16 residues. The same specimen was also included in a second study, on yellow fever vaccine responses in identical twins.

The sequenced sample consisted of CD8+ T cells sorted from blood. The chain combines TRBV2 with TRBJ2-2; 9 nucleotides agree with TRBD2. The clonotype comes from a woman aged 18-29 years in good health. Here the CDR3 reads CATQGREGRNTGELFF. CDR3 DNA: TGTGCCACCCAGGGGCGGGAGGGCCGGAACACCGGGGAGCTGTTTTTT.